Presented here are 8 T cell receptor beta chains from one specimen sequenced in a study of CD8+ T cells in alopecia areata. Isolated RNA was reverse transcribed into cDNA used as the sequencing template. The data were produced by immunoSEQ multiplex PCR, yet TCRdb's version contains in-frame clones alone and is incomplete. This table has under 250,000 clones, about 61% appearing once. Sequences were obtained from CD8+ T cells sorted from blood. The receptors stem from a human donor in good health.

Remarks on this clone: A read error may explain this, as a much larger clone is one base away. This chain joins TRBV7-3 and TRBJ2-2; either TRBD1 or TRBD2 may supply D (5 bases each). The V gene lost 2 bases and the J gene lost 0 bases, with 7 bases spanning the gap. This CDR3 has 15 residues. CDR1 is SGHTA, CDR2 FQGTGA, per germline. The CDR3 reads CASSLGGTNTGELFF. CDR3 DNA sequence: TGTGCCAGCAGCTTAGGGGGTACGAACACCGGGGAGCTGTTTTTT.

This clone was seen more than once but under ten times. This chain joins TRBV7-9 and TRBJ2-1; 8 positions match TRBD1. Germline trimming cut 4 bases from V and 5 bases from J; bases unmatched to any gene: 16. This CDR3 spans 18 amino acids. Germline V lookup: CDR1 SEHNR, CDR2 FQNEAQ (reference sequence). This CDR3 reads CASSSGRDSETGDNEQFF. The CDR3 DNA follows: TGTGCCAGCAGCTCCGGAAGGGATTCAGAGACAGGGGACAATGAGCAGTTCTTC.

The V gene is TRBV29-1, the J gene TRBJ2-4; 7 bases align to TRBD1. This CDR3 has 14 residues. V lost 6 bases to trimming and J lost 4 bases; unmatched junction nucleotides: 9. Germline lookup yields CDR1 SQVTM and CDR2 ANQGSEA. CDR3 bases: TGCAGCGTCGTGTCCGGGACAGATAAAAACATTCAGTACTTC. Residues: CSVVSGTDKNIQYF.

The CDR3 DNA reads as TGCGCCAGCAGCTTGGATGGCAGCATAGCTAACTATGGCTACACCTTC. Its translation: CASSLDGSIANYGYTF. The chain recombines TRBV5-1 with TRBJ1-2, with D unclear. The CDR3 consists of 16 residues. Trimming stripped 0 bases from V and 0 bases from J, with 12 bases between. Per germline, CDR1 SGHRS and CDR2 YFSETQ.

The J gene is TRBJ2-7, the V gene TRBV29-1, with no clear D. Germline V gene data show CDR1 as SQVTM and CDR2 as ANQGSEA. The CDR3 has 12 amino acids. V dropped 4 bases and J dropped 3 bases, with 10 bases sitting between them. In nucleotides, the CDR3 is TGCAGCGTTGTAGGGAATTACTACGAGCAGTACTTC. Translated, it gives CSVVGNYYEQYF.

This clone has just a few counts. This sequence joins TRBV5-5 and TRBJ1-6; TRBD1 might be the D (5 bases). CDR3 size: 14 residues. CDR1 is SGHKS and CDR2 is YYEKEE in the germline V gene (reference sequence). V was trimmed by 3 bases and J by 7 bases, leaving 11 bases between them. The chain's CDR3 is CASSSGTGNSPLHF. The CDR3 bases are TGTGCCAGCAGCTCCGGGACGGGGAATTCACCCCTCCACTTT.

The J gene is TRBJ2-1, the V gene TRBV27, with D tentatively TRBD1 or TRBD2 (5 bases each). Per germline, CDR1 MNHEY and CDR2 SMNVEV (reference sequence). Trimming pared 6 bases from V and 7 bases from J, leaving 13 bases between. This CDR3 region has 13 residues. This CDR3 is CASSPGRSNEQFF. Here the CDR3 DNA reads TGTGCCAGCAGCCCGGGACGCTCAAATGAGCAGTTCTTC.

The chain joins TRBV21-1 to TRBJ2-1; the table's D gene call, TRBD1, was not cross checked with the DNA. TRBV21-1 is reported as a pseudogene. CDR3 size: 16 residues. The CDR3, as DNA: TGTGCCAGCAGCAATAAGGAGGGGGCGGAGTACAATGAGCAGTTCTTC. It encodes CASSNKEGAEYNEQFF.